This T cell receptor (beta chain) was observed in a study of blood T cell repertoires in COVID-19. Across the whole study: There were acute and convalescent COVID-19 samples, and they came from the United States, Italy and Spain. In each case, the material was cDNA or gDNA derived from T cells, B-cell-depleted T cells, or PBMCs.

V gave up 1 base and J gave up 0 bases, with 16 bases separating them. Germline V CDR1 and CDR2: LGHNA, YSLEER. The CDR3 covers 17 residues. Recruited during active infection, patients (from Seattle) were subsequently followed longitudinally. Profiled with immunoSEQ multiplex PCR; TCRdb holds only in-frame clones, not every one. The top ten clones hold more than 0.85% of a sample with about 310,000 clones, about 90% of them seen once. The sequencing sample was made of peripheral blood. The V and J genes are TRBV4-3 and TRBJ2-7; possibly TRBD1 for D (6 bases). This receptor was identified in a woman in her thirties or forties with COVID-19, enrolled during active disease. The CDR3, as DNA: TGCGCCAGCAGCCAAGTTCCCCTAGGGGGAAGCTCCTACGAGCAGTACTTC. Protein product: CASSQVPLGGSSYEQYF.